Listed below are T cell receptor beta chains from one sample, sequenced in a study of CD8 T cells in ankylosing spondylitis. TCRdb re-derived calls from the 5' RACE reads in MiXCR, one entry per CDR3 protein. The sample has a few hundred thousand distinct CDR3 sequences; 20% to 25% are singletons. Sequenced material: blood, either unsorted or a sorted T cell fraction (not recorded which). The receptors stem from a male donor with ankylosing spondylitis. The CDR3 runs from the conserved cysteine through the conserved F or W. D genes are given only for firm matches. The listing skips clone size in some rows; elsewhere it reads once, few, many or a size class.

few . TRBJ1-2 TRBV27 CASSLRGAYGYTF TGTGCCAGCAGTTTACGGGGGGCCTATGGCTACACCTTC
. . TRBJ2-7 TRBV6-2/TRBV6-3 CASSYSRAELSYEQYF TGTGCCAGCAGTTACTCAAGGGCAGAACTTTCCTACGAGCAGTACTTC
. TRBD1 TRBJ1-1 TRBV3-1 CASSPRLQGARLEAFF TGTGCCAGCAGCCCACGTCTACAGGGGGCGCGTCTGGAAGCTTTCTTT
. . TRBJ1-2 TRBV20-1 CSAQRAAVPGDYTF TGCAGTGCCCAGAGAGCGGCAGTCCCCGGAGACTACACCTTC
. TRBD1 TRBJ2-1 TRBV24-1 CATSDNVQGIAYNEQFF TGTGCCACCAGTGACAATGTACAGGGGATCGCCTACAATGAGCAGTTCTTC
few . TRBJ2-5 TRBV4-1 CASSQDRIQETQYF TGCGCCAGCAGCCAAGATCGCATACAAGAGACCCAGTACTTC
few . TRBJ1-1 TRBV5-1 CASSFYGNTEAFF TGCGCCAGCAGCTTTTATGGGAACACTGAAGCTTTCTTT
. . TRBJ2-7 TRBV6-2/TRBV6-3 CASSYGGGSYEQYF TGTGCCAGCAGTTACGGTGGGGGCTCCTACGAGCAGTACTTC
. . TRBJ2-3 TRBV20-1 CSASEVADTQYF TGCAGTGCTAGTGAGGTGGCAGATACGCAGTATTTT
. . TRBJ1-5 TRBV28 CASGGLTNQPQHF TGTGCCAGCGGCGGACTGACAAATCAGCCCCAGCATTTT
. . TRBJ1-1 TRBV12-5 CASGFGGREYTEAFF TGTGCTAGTGGTTTTGGAGGGAGAGAGTACACTGAAGCTTTCTTT
few . TRBJ2-3 TRBV5-1 CASSLTSLKPITDTQYF TGCGCCAGCAGCTTGACTTCCCTGAAACCCATCACAGATACGCAGTATTTT
. . TRBJ2-5 TRBV12-3/TRBV12-4 CASSLGQGILETQYF TGTGCCAGCAGTTTAGGGCAGGGTATTCTAGAGACCCAGTACTTC
few . TRBJ2-7 TRBV5-6 CASSLVGQTYEQYF TGTGCCAGCAGCTTGGTTGGCCAAACCTACGAGCAGTACTTC
. . TRBJ2-1 TRBV4-3 CASSQEAGDWDEQFF TGCGCCAGCAGCCAAGAGGCAGGAGATTGGGATGAGCAGTTCTTC
few TRBD1 TRBJ2-1 TRBV28 CASSPDRAGNEQFF TGTGCCAGCAGTCCGGACAGGGCCGGCAATGAGCAGTTCTTC
many TRBD1 TRBJ2-1 TRBV28 CASSTGTGEFF TGTGCCAGCAGTACCGGGACAGGGGAGTTCTTC
few . TRBJ1-1 TRBV29-1 CSVGTSGTEAFF TGCAGCGTTGGGACCTCAGGGACTGAAGCTTTCTTT
. TRBD1 TRBJ1-5 TRBV5-1 CASSYRGDQPQHF TGCGCCAGCAGCTACAGGGGGGATCAGCCCCAGCATTTT
few TRBD1 TRBJ1-2 TRBV3-1 CASSQWDREGYTF TGTGCCAGCAGCCAATGGGACAGGGAAGGCTACACCTTC
once TRBD2 TRBJ2-7 TRBV12-3/TRBV12-4 CASKRTSGTSSYEQYF TGTGCCAGCAAACGGACTAGCGGGACTAGCTCCTACGAGCAGTACTTC
many TRBD1 TRBJ1-2 TRBV5-1 CASSFRDRGRGGYTF TGCGCCAGCAGCTTTAGGGACAGGGGGCGCGGTGGCTACACCTTC
few TRBD2 TRBJ2-1 TRBV20-1 CSAAISGSSYNEQFF TGCAGTGCGGCCATTAGCGGGAGCTCCTACAATGAGCAGTTCTTC
few . TRBJ1-5 TRBV27 CASSHDVRSDQPQHF TGTGCCAGCAGCCATGATGTCCGGTCGGATCAGCCCCAGCATTTT
few . TRBJ2-1 TRBV20-1 CSARGGFADSYNEQFF TGCAGTGCTAGAGGAGGGTTTGCGGACTCCTACAATGAGCAGTTCTTC
. . TRBJ1-3 TRBV5-1 CASSLGGQVFSGNTIYF TGCGCCAGCAGCTTGGGTGGGCAGGTTTTCTCTGGAAACACCATATATTTT
few TRBD2 TRBJ2-1 TRBV12-3/TRBV12-4 CASSWVASGYNEQFF TGTGCCAGCAGCTGGGTTGCTAGCGGCTACAATGAGCAGTTCTTC
. TRBD1 TRBJ1-6 TRBV29-1 CSVAQGDNSPLHF TGCAGCGTTGCGCAGGGGGACAATTCACCCCTCCACTTT
few . TRBJ2-3 TRBV5-1 CASGSGSTDTQYF TGCGCCAGCGGAAGCGGGAGCACAGATACGCAGTATTTT
. . TRBJ2-3 TRBV7-9 CASSLLRQYLTTDTQYF TGTGCCAGCAGCCTATTACGACAGTACCTTACCACAGATACGCAGTATTTT
. . TRBJ2-3 TRBV6-1 CASRNGLLGTQYF TGTGCCAGCAGGAACGGGCTTTTGGGTACGCAGTATTTT
. TRBD1 TRBJ2-1 TRBV20-1 CSAGDSGQGSNEQFF TGCAGTGCTGGGGACTCCGGACAGGGGAGCAATGAGCAGTTCTTC
many TRBD2 TRBJ2-1 TRBV7-3 CASSPLAGASEQFF TGTGCCAGCAGCCCCTTAGCGGGAGCTAGCGAGCAGTTCTTC
. . TRBJ2-1 TRBV7-9 CASSPPSNEQFF TGTGCCAGCAGCCCCCCTAGCAATGAGCAGTTCTTC
. . TRBJ1-5 TRBV18 CASSDGGDQPQHF TGTGCCAGCTCCGACGGAGGAGATCAGCCCCAGCATTTT
. TRBD1 TRBJ2-4 TRBV12-3/TRBV12-4 CASSPNRGRGDIQYF TGTGCCAGCAGCCCGAACAGGGGTAGAGGCGACATTCAGTACTTC
. TRBD2 TRBJ2-1 TRBV28 CASRETLAGRREQFF TGTGCCAGCAGAGAGACCCTAGCGGGAAGGCGTGAGCAGTTCTTC
few . TRBJ2-1 TRBV20-1 CSAIPRLGVRNEQFF TGCAGTGCTATTCCGAGACTAGGGGTTCGCAATGAGCAGTTCTTC
few . TRBJ1-2 TRBV5-1 CASSLEGPSSPSGYTF TGCGCCAGCAGCTTGGAGGGACCCTCGTCCCCGAGTGGCTACACCTTC
many . TRBJ2-1 TRBV9 CASSEIAAQGNEQFF TGTGCCAGCAGCGAGATAGCGGCCCAGGGCAATGAGCAGTTCTTC
few . TRBJ2-1 TRBV29-1 CSVDISSEASINSF TGCAGCGTTGATATAAGTAGCGAGGCCTCGATTAATAGCTTC
few TRBD1 TRBJ2-1 TRBV10-3 CAISAGTGRGYNEQFF TGTGCCATCAGTGCCGGGACAGGGAGGGGGTACAATGAGCAGTTCTTC
. TRBD1 TRBJ2-3 TRBV6-1 CAVVKTGADTQYF TGTGCCGTGGTCAAGACAGGGGCAGATACGCAGTATTTT